These 28 T cell receptor beta chains originate from one sample sequenced in a study of metastatic and nonmetastatic thyroid tumors. Every patient was untreated before thyroid surgery. Using MiXCR, TCRdb reanalyzed the PCR reads. The data hold roughly 14,000 clones, with over 25% observed a single time. Source material: tumor tissue. The receptors were sampled from a male donor with papillary thyroid cancer or a benign thyroid nodule (not recorded which). Some clones in this sample may be carry-over from other donors' samples.

The table lists this clone with many counts. The DNA of the CDR3 is TGTGCCAGCTCACCAACAGGGGGCGATTCACCCCTCCACTTT. Translating gives CASSPTGGDSPLHF. This rearrangement joins TRBV18 to TRBJ1-6; 9 bases agree with TRBD1. There are 14 residues in the CDR3. V shed 2 bases and J 8 bases; nucleotides not matched to a gene: 1. Germline V CDR1 and CDR2: KGHSH, LQKENI.

The V call is TRBV7-9, the J call TRBJ1-2; no clear D gene. The ends were cut back, 6 bases at V and 0 bases at J, with 11 bases in the middle. From germline, CDR1 is SEHNR and CDR2 FQNEAQ (reference sequence). The CDR3 extends over 14 amino acids. The CDR3 bases are TGTGCCAGCAGATGGGGAGATACTAACTATGGCTACACCTTC. It codes for CASRWGDTNYGYTF.

This clone was picked up many times. The J gene is TRBJ2-6, the V gene TRBV19; TRBD2 is a possible D gene (5 bases). Between the trimmed V and J ends, which lost 3 bases and 0 bases, there was a span of 6 bases. CDR1 and CDR2 (germline): LNHDA, SQIVND (reference sequence). The CDR3 contains 15 residues. Here the CDR3 DNA reads TGTGCCAGTAGTATTGAGGGCTCTGGGGCCAACGTCCTGACTTTC. The encoded protein is CASSIEGSGANVLTF.

This clone has more than one count but fewer than ten. The chain uses TRBV28 and TRBJ2-7; D remains ambiguous. V gave up 2 bases and J gave up 6 bases, with 14 bases separating them. Per germline, CDR1 MDHEN and CDR2 SYDVKM. This CDR3 spans 14 amino acids. CDR3 in DNA: TGTGCCAGCAGTTTAGGGCATGCGATCTCCGAGCAGTACTTC. Amino acid sequence: CASSLGHAISEQYF.

This clone was observed at least ten times. This rearrangement joins TRBV6-1 to TRBJ1-2; D remains ambiguous. The germline V and J ends were trimmed by 1 base and 3 bases, with 6 bases remaining between them. Looked up from germline, CDR1 is MNHNS and CDR2 is SASEGT. The CDR3 has 13 residues. This CDR3 is CASSEDSHYGYTF. The CDR3 coding sequence is TGTGCCAGCAGTGAAGACAGTCACTATGGCTACACCTTC.

This clone has at least ten counts. The chain couples TRBV11-3 to TRBJ2-5; no firm D call. The CDR3 sequence is 13 residues long. Trimming removed 3 bases from V and 0 bases from J, with 5 bases in between. Per the germline V gene, CDR1 is SGHNT and CDR2 is YENEEA. This CDR3 is CASSLSNQETQYF. CDR3 coding DNA: TGTGCCAGCAGCTTGAGTAACCAAGAGACCCAGTACTTC.

For this clone: Germline is not matched at one junction end, which may reflect a read error. V gene TRBV7-7 combines with J gene TRBJ2-1; 7 nucleotides match TRBD2. CDR3 length: 12 amino acids. Germline assignment: CDR1 SSHAT and CDR2 FNYEAQ (reference sequence). CDR3 sequence: CASSSSGGEQFF. In DNA, the CDR3 is TGTGCTAGCAGCTCTAGCGGAGGTGAGCAGTTCTTC.

There are many counts of this clone. CDR3 sequence (DNA): TGTGCCAGCAGCACGGGTCCGTTGCCCCAGCATTTT. It encodes CASSTGPLPQHF. The rearrangement links TRBV28 to TRBJ1-5; D remains ambiguous. This CDR3 spans 12 amino acids. Per germline, CDR1 MDHEN and CDR2 SYDVKM. The V gene lost 6 bases and the J gene lost 9 bases, with 12 bases spanning the gap.

In its sample, this clone is medium-sized. V is TRBV27 and J is TRBJ1-2; tentatively, D is TRBD1 (6 bases). This CDR3 contains 12 residues. The V end lost 7 bases, the J end lost 7 bases, and 13 bases lay between the germline ends. Germline CDR1 MNHEY, CDR2 SMNVEV (reference sequence). This CDR3 is CASKNRESGYTF. The CDR3 nucleotides read TGTGCCAGCAAGAACAGGGAGAGTGGCTACACCTTC.

In its sample, this clone ranks as medium-sized (0.01 to 0.1%). V and J are TRBV27 and TRBJ2-2; D gene uncertain. CDR3 length: 11 residues. Trimming stripped 7 bases from V and 2 bases from J, with 2 bases between. In germline, CDR1 is MNHEY, CDR2 SMNVEV (reference sequence). The CDR3, as DNA: TGTGCCAGCACTAACACCGGGGAGCTGTTTTTT. As protein: CASTNTGELFF.

Many counts were recorded for this clone. This chain links TRBV24-1 with TRBJ2-3; D ambiguous. The CDR3 totals 14 residues. V dropped 0 bases and J dropped 4 bases, with 7 bases sitting between them. The germline CDR1 and CDR2 sequences are KGHDR and SFDVKD. CDR3 nucleotide sequence: TGTGCCACCAGTGATTTGGAAGGGTCAGATACGCAGTATTTT. This translates into CATSDLEGSDTQYF.

This sequence joins TRBV11-2 and TRBJ2-7; D gene unclear. Germline V gene sequence: CDR1 SGHAT, CDR2 FQNNGV. CDR3 length equals 16 residues. V lost 6 bases and J 3 bases, leaving 21 bases between the germline ends. CDR3 amino acids: CASRPIRTLKGYEQYF. CDR3 in DNA: TGTGCCAGCAGACCTATCCGGACCCTCAAGGGCTACGAGCAGTACTTC.

Only a few counts were recorded for this clone. The chain is built from TRBV20-1 and TRBJ2-3, with TRBD2 as a possible D gene (6 bases). From germline, CDR1 is DFQATT and CDR2 SNEGSKA (reference sequence). Trimming pared 0 bases from V and 0 bases from J, leaving 13 bases between. The length of the CDR3 is 16 residues. The CDR3 coding sequence is TGCAGTGCTAGAGATGACGGGAGTTCAAGCACAGATACGCAGTATTTT. This gives the protein CSARDDGSSSTDTQYF.

By its share, this clone is medium-sized. This CDR3 is also generated by other DNA sequences in the sample. The genes are TRBV5-8 and TRBJ2-3; D may be TRBD2 (5 bases). The germline V gene encodes CDR1 SGHTS and CDR2 YDEGEE. V dropped 4 bases and J dropped 9 bases, with 18 bases sitting between them. This CDR3 is built from 14 residues. The chain's CDR3 is CASSLWLVPGTQYF. DNA of the CDR3: TGTGCCAGCAGCCTATGGCTGGTCCCGGGGACGCAGTATTTT. Complete variable domain (other parts from reference TRBV5-8 and TRBJ2-3): EAGVTQSPTHLIKTRGQQATLRCSPISGHTSVYWYQQALGLGLQFLLWYDEGEERNRGNFPPRFSGRQFPNYSSELNVNALELEDSALYLCASSLWLVPGTQYFGPGTRLTVL.

There are many counts of this clone. V and J are TRBV3-1 and TRBJ2-1; D might be TRBD2 (6 bases). Germline lookup yields CDR1 LGHDT and CDR2 YNNKEL (reference sequence). Trimming pared 3 bases from V and 10 bases from J, leaving 16 bases between. CDR3 length equals 14 residues. In DNA, the CDR3 is TGTGCCAGCAGCCACCCGACTGAGCGGGCGGAGCAGTTCTTC. Translated, it gives CASSHPTERAEQFF.

The rearrangement uses TRBV11-1 and TRBJ1-2, with a tentative D call TRBD1 (6 bases). The germline CDR1 and CDR2 sequences are SGHAT and FQDESV (reference sequence). The CDR3 extends over 13 amino acids. V lost 1 base and J lost 8, with 11 bases in between. CDR3 region: CASSLDGQRGYTF. CDR3 coding DNA: TGTGCCAGCAGCTTAGACGGACAGCGGGGCTACACCTTC.

J is TRBJ2-7 and V is TRBV30; TRBD1 or TRBD2 may be the D gene (5 bases each). This CDR3 has 12 residues. Deletions cut 6 bases from V and 7 bases from J, with 16 bases between. Germline V gene sequence: CDR1 GTSNPN, CDR2 SVGIG (reference sequence). The chain's CDR3 is CACRARGEEQYF. The CDR3 bases are TGTGCCTGTCGGGCCAGAGGGGAAGAGCAGTACTTC.

The chain links TRBV6-4 to TRBJ2-2, with D possibly TRBD1 on 5 matching bases. The CDR3 consists of 14 residues. Trimming cost V 3 bases and J 5 bases, with 10 bases left between them. Germline CDR1 is MRHNA and CDR2 is SNTAGT. CDR3 nucleotides: TGTGCCAGCAGTGAAGGGGCTACGACCGGGGAGCTGTTTTTT. It encodes CASSEGATTGELFF.

This clone was picked up many times. The chain recombines TRBV7-9 with TRBJ2-5; 7 nucleotides match TRBD1. Trimming removed 1 base from V and 11 bases from J; junction bases left unmatched: 16. The germline V gene encodes CDR1 SEHNR and CDR2 FQNEAQ (reference sequence). The CDR3 contains 16 residues. In DNA, the CDR3 is TGTGCCAGCAGCTTAGGGGCAAAGACAGGGAGAGGTTTACAGTACTTC. Translating gives CASSLGAKTGRGLQYF.

This clone is medium-sized within its sample. The chain joins TRBV6-1 to TRBJ1-1; tentatively, D is TRBD1 (6 bases). CDR1 is MNHNS and CDR2 is SASEGT in the germline V gene. The CDR3 has 15 amino acids. The V end lost 7 bases, the J end lost 6 bases, and 21 bases lay between the germline ends. The CDR3 nucleotides read TGTGCCAGCACGATAGCGCAGGGGACGGTCGCTGAAGCTTTCTTT. Amino acid sequence: CASTIAQGTVAEAFF.

CDR3 nucleotides: TGTGCCAGCGGAAGGTACAAATATAATTCACCCCTCCACTTT. Amino acid sequence: CASGRYKYNSPLHF. This sequence joins TRBV28 and TRBJ1-6, with D unclear. Germline V gene data show CDR1 as MDHEN and CDR2 as SYDVKM. Trimming cost V 8 bases and J 4 bases, with 12 bases left between them. CDR3 length equals 14 residues.

This clone occurred many times. The same CDR3 also results from other DNA sequences found in this sample. The V call is TRBV20-1, the J call TRBJ2-1, with 10 bases identical to TRBD2. Germline values: CDR1 DFQATT, CDR2 SNEGSKA (reference sequence). The CDR3 totals 17 residues. V was clipped by 5 bases and J by 3 bases; unmatched bases: 13. CDR3 nucleotides: TGCAGTGCTCCCCGGGGGAGCGGGAGGGCCCTCTACAATGAGCAGTTCTTC. Encoded protein: CSAPRGSGRALYNEQFF.

This clone turned up a few times. The rearrangement joins TRBV12-3 or TRBV12-4 to TRBJ2-1; the D gene could be TRBD1 or TRBD2 (5 bases each). The CDR3 spans 12 residues. Trimming pared 6 bases from V and 7 bases from J, leaving 10 bases between. The CDR3 DNA follows: TGTGCCAGCAGCCGCTGGGGGAATGAGCAGTTCTTC. Encoded protein: CASSRWGNEQFF.

The chain employs TRBV20-1 and TRBJ2-5, with 10 nucleotides matching TRBD1. Germline CDR1 is DFQATT and CDR2 is SNEGSKA (reference sequence). This CDR3 contains 13 residues. CDR3 in amino acids: CILTDRGTWTQYF. CDR3 nucleotides: TGCATCCTGACGGACAGGGGGACATGGACCCAGTACTTC.

This clone came up a few times. The chain has TRBV30 and TRBJ2-1; 13 bases are a match to TRBD2. The CDR3 is made up of 14 amino acids. V lost 3 bases to trimming and J lost 10 bases; unmatched junction nucleotides: 6. Germline assignment: CDR1 GTSNPN and CDR2 SVGIG (reference sequence). CDR3: CAWSRLAGGQEQFF. The CDR3 DNA is TGTGCCTGGAGCAGACTAGCGGGAGGTCAAGAGCAGTTCTTC.

This clone was seen a few times. The CDR3 ends on some other residue instead of the conserved phenylalanine or tryptophan, so this is likely a read error. CDR3 DNA: TGTACCACCAGCAGAGATCAAGACTATGGCTACACCCTC. Its protein is CTTSRDQDYGYTL. The chain links TRBV15 to TRBJ1-2; D is undetermined. The CDR3 consists of 13 residues. Germline V CDR1 and CDR2: LNHNV, YYDKDF (reference sequence).

This clone was recorded at least ten times. Its ends do not fully match the called genes, so a read error is possible. V gene TRBV6-5 combines with J gene TRBJ2-7; 9 bases line up with TRBD1. The CDR3 runs 13 residues. The V gene's germline CDR1 is MNHEY and CDR2 SVGAGI. CDR3 DNA: TGTGCCGGCAGTTACCAGACAGGGGGCGAGCAGTACTTC. As protein: CAGSYQTGGEQYF.

This clone has at least ten counts. The chain carries TRBV11-2 and TRBJ2-7, with TRBD1 identical over 8 bases. In germline, CDR1 is SGHAT, CDR2 FQNNGV. V shed 7 bases, J shed 4 bases, and the junction held 12 bases outside the gene matches. The CDR3 consists of 15 residues. CDR3 bases: TGTGCCAGCAAACCAGGGGGCGCCGCCCCATACGAGCAGTACTTC. It yields the protein CASKPGGAAPYEQYF.